Following are 19 T cell receptor beta chains from one sample sequenced in a study of shared clonotypes between healthy human individuals. Here immunoSEQ multiplex PCR was the method, and the copy in TCRdb shows in-frame clones only, minus some. The sample lists some 500,000 clones; 95% to 96% were seen once. Sequenced: naive CD4+ T cells sorted from blood. Subset reported: CD45RA+ positively selected. These receptors were obtained from a woman aged 25 to 39 in good health.

The chain combines TRBV5-6 with TRBJ1-2; 7 bases agree with TRBD1. The trim removed 4 bases at V and 5 bases at J, leaving 5 bases unmatched. CDR1 is SGHDT, CDR2 YYEEEE, per germline. The CDR3 has 13 residues. As DNA, the CDR3 is TGTGCCAGCAGCGGGGACAGAAGATATGGCTACACCTTC. Its protein is CASSGDRRYGYTF.

This chain uses TRBV28 with TRBJ1-2; D not certain. Germline-derived CDR1 and CDR2 are MDHEN and SYDVKM. The CDR3 loop spans 14 amino acids. V was pared by 2 bases and J by 4 bases, with 11 bases between. CDR3: CASSLNAGIYGYTF. In DNA, the CDR3 is TGTGCCAGCAGTTTAAACGCGGGGATCTATGGCTACACCTTC.

V and J are TRBV19 and TRBJ1-1; D gene uncertain. Looked up from germline, CDR1 is LNHDA and CDR2 is SQIVND (reference sequence). V lost 3 bases, J lost 4 bases, and 18 bases lay in between. The CDR3 spans 16 residues. DNA for the CDR3: TGTGCCAGTAGTATCCCTGACTCCACCTGGGGCACTGAAGCTTTCTTT. Protein sequence: CASSIPDSTWGTEAFF. Drawing the rest from reference TRBV19 and TRBJ1-1, the complete variable domain is DGGITQSPKYLFRKEGQNVTLSCEQNLNHDAMYWYRQDPGQGLRLIYYSQIVNDFQKGDIAEGYSVSREKKESFPLTVTSAQKNPTAFYLCASSIPDSTWGTEAFFGQGTRLTVV.

The genes are TRBV4-1 and TRBJ2-7; D is unresolved. V was trimmed by 1 base and J by 4 bases, leaving 11 bases between them. Germline CDR1 reads MGHRA; CDR2 reads YSYEKL. This CDR3 spans 14 amino acids. In nucleotides, the CDR3 is TGCGCCAGCAGCCAAGGGGGTGGTCCATACGAGCAGTACTTC. The encoded protein is CASSQGGGPYEQYF.

Notes on this clone: The sample contains more than one DNA sequence encoding this CDR3. This CDR3 is CASSSGGSNQPQHF. The CDR3 nucleotides are TGCGCCAGCAGCTCGGGGGGGAGCAATCAGCCCCAGCATTTT. The V and J genes are TRBV5-1 and TRBJ1-5; D might be TRBD1 (5 bases). The length of the CDR3 is 14 residues. The V gene's germline CDR1 is SGHRS and CDR2 YFSETQ. V was shortened by 3 bases and J by 1 base, with 8 bases between the two germline ends.

The CDR3: CASSFMDNQETQYF. CDR3 in DNA: TGTGCCAGCAGCTTCATGGACAACCAAGAGACCCAGTACTTC. The rearrangement links TRBV5-4 to TRBJ2-5, with D tentatively TRBD1 (5 bases). V lost 2 bases, J lost 0 bases, and 8 bases lay in between. Germline loops: CDR1 SGHNT, CDR2 YYREEE (reference sequence). This CDR3 has 14 amino acids.

The V call is TRBV5-4, the J call TRBJ2-1; 10 bases fit TRBD2. The germline V gene encodes CDR1 SGHNT and CDR2 YYREEE (reference sequence). The CDR3 is made up of 18 amino acids. V lost 0 bases to trimming and J lost 3 bases; unmatched junction nucleotides: 9. CDR3 DNA sequence: TGTGCCAGCAGCTTGGGGGAGACTAGCGGGTCTCACTACAATGAGCAGTTCTTC. It specifies CASSLGETSGSHYNEQFF.

V usage is TRBV6-6 and J usage is TRBJ2-1; D tentatively reads TRBD1 or TRBD2 (5 bases each). Per germline, CDR1 MNHNY and CDR2 SVGAGI (reference sequence). There are 15 residues in the CDR3. Trimming removed 5 bases from V and 4 bases from J, with 15 bases in between. The CDR3 nucleotides read TGTGCCAGCAGTCCCTCCGGGACGCAATACAATGAGCAGTTCTTC. Translating gives CASSPSGTQYNEQFF.

V is TRBV5-1 and J is TRBJ2-5, with 9 nucleotides matching TRBD2. The better agreement between TRBJ2-7 and the DNA end casts doubt on the J call. The CDR3 runs 15 residues. CDR1 and CDR2 from the germline V gene are SGHRS and YFSETQ. CDR3 bases: TGCGCCAGCAGCCCTGCTAGCGGGAATGCCTACGAGCAGTACTTC. It is translated as CASSPASGNAYEQYF.

DNA of the CDR3: TGTGCCTGGGGTACCGGGACAGGGATCGATGGCTACACCTTC. Translation: CAWGTGTGIDGYTF. V is TRBV30 and J is TRBJ1-2, with 9 nucleotides matching TRBD1. This CDR3 is 14 amino acids long. CDR1 and CDR2 from the germline V gene are GTSNPN and SVGIG (reference sequence). With 5 bases clipped from V and 6 bases from J, the junction kept 10 bases outside the gene matches.

J is TRBJ2-1 and V is TRBV30; D is unclear. CDR3 length equals 13 residues. From germline, CDR1 is GTSNPN and CDR2 SVGIG (reference sequence). V was trimmed by 1 base and J by 7 bases, leaving 11 bases between them. The CDR3 DNA sequence: TGTGCCTGGAGTGGGATGGCGCCAAATGAGCAGTTCTTC. This translates into CAWSGMAPNEQFF. The entire variable domain, with the rest obtained from reference TRBV30 and TRBJ2-1, is as follows: SQTIHQWPATLVQPVGSPLSLECTVEGTSNPNLYWYRQAAGRGLQLLFYSVGIGQISSEVPQNLSASRPQDRQFILSSKKLLLSDSGFYLCAWSGMAPNEQFFGPGTRLTVL.

This clone appeared a single time. This chain uses TRBV7-9 with TRBJ2-2, with 8 bases matching TRBD2. This CDR3 region has 19 residues. With V trimmed by 4 bases and J by 4 bases, 17 bases remained unmatched. The germline CDR1 and CDR2 sequences are SEHNR and FQNEAQ (reference sequence). CDR3 bases: TGTGCCAGCAGCTCCCCGGGCCATTTGACGGGAGGGACCACCGGGGAGCTGTTTTTT. Translating gives CASSSPGHLTGGTTGELFF.

The chain has TRBV6-5 and TRBJ2-7, with 7 bases identical to TRBD2. CDR3 length: 14 residues. The ends lost 2 bases at V and 6 bases at J; junction bases unmatched: 7. The germline gives CDR1 MNHEY, CDR2 SVGAGI. The CDR3 here is CASSYLAGESEQYF. CDR3 DNA: TGTGCCAGCAGTTACCTGGCGGGAGAGTCCGAGCAGTACTTC.

This clone was detected only once. This chain joins TRBV29-1 and TRBJ1-1; D uncertain. Germline CDR1 and CDR2: SQVTM and ANQGSEA. With 8 bases removed from V and 1 base from J, the gap between germline ends came to 17 bases. The length of the CDR3 is 14 residues. In DNA, the CDR3 is TGCAGCACTATCACTATTGCCTCGAACACTGAAGCTTTCTTT. Translated, it gives CSTITIASNTEAFF.

The chain has TRBV19 and TRBJ2-7, with 12 bases fitting TRBD1. V shed 6 bases and J 6 bases; nucleotides not matched to a gene: 6. The germline V gene has CDR1 LNHDA and CDR2 SQIVND (reference sequence). The CDR3 is made up of 14 amino acids. The CDR3 DNA reads as TGTGCCAGTAGACCGGGACAGGGGGCGGTCGAGCAGTACTTC. Its translation is CASRPGQGAVEQYF.

The chain employs TRBV5-4 and TRBJ2-1; 9 bases map to TRBD2. This CDR3 is built from 16 residues. After removal of 5 bases from V and 2 bases from J, the junction contained 8 bases not matched to a gene. CDR1 SGHNT and CDR2 YYREEE come from the germline V gene (reference sequence). CDR3 DNA sequence: TGTGCCAGCAGATCACCTAGCGGGGATACCTACAATGAGCAGTTCTTC. It codes for CASRSPSGDTYNEQFF.

This chain connects TRBV5-1 to TRBJ1-1, with D possibly being TRBD1 (6 bases). Trimming took 0 bases from V and 6 from J, leaving 15 bases between them. The CDR3 has 15 residues. Germline V gene data show CDR1 as SGHRS and CDR2 as YFSETQ. The DNA of the CDR3 is TGCGCCAGCAGCTTGGATCTGGGGGCGCGGGCTGAAGCTTTCTTT. Translating gives CASSLDLGARAEAFF.

The CDR3: CASSLSRQGHQPQHF. CDR3 bases: TGTGCCAGCAGTTTATCTCGACAGGGGCATCAGCCCCAGCATTTT. V gene TRBV27 combines with J gene TRBJ1-5, with 8 positions matching TRBD1. The ends lost 0 bases at V and 5 bases at J; junction bases unmatched: 3. The CDR3 sequence is 15 residues long. CDR1 MNHEY and CDR2 SMNVEV come from the germline V gene (reference sequence).

The rearrangement links TRBV30 to TRBJ2-5, with 8 positions matching TRBD1. Germline CDR1 is GTSNPN and CDR2 is SVGIG (reference sequence). After removal of 2 bases from V and 5 bases from J, the junction contained 10 bases not matched to a gene. The CDR3 extends over 15 amino acids. The CDR3 spells CAWSPQGVMRETQYF. The CDR3 DNA reads as TGTGCCTGGAGTCCACAGGGGGTGATGCGGGAGACCCAGTACTTC.